The TCR beta chain under discussion was sequenced for a study of cytomegalovirus exposure and HLA in healthy donors. Regarding the study as a whole: Associated with cytomegalovirus, according to the listing, were 150 to 200 TCR beta chains.

This clone was detected a few times. Its antigen remains unidentified. Using immunoSEQ multiplex PCR, the repertoire was profiled, and TCRdb retains in-frame clones only, with some absent. Of some 140,000 clones listed, roughly nine tenths are singletons. This CDR3 is built from 13 residues. V lost 3 bases and J 7 bases, leaving 13 bases between the germline ends. CDR1 and CDR2 (germline): KGHSH, LQKENI. J is TRBJ2-7 and V is TRBV18; D might be TRBD2 (6 bases). The clonotype comes from a man between 18 and 29 years old in good health and CMV-seronegative. The sequencing input was PBMCs. CDR3 loop: CASSPRRVEEQYF. CDR3 DNA: TGTGCCAGCTCACCTAGGAGGGTCGAAGAGCAGTACTTC.